The rows below give T cell receptor beta chains drawn from one sample of a study of blood T cell repertoires in COVID-19. Profiled with immunoSEQ multiplex PCR; TCRdb holds only in-frame clones, not every one. The repertoire includes about 130,000 clones, 80% to 90% of them detected once, and around 2.3% sits in the top ten. Sequenced input: PBMCs or T cells enriched from blood (not recorded which). These receptors were obtained from a woman aged 50 to 65 who had recovered from COVID-19. The conserved cysteine and the conserved F or W are not part of the CDR3 here. The size of a clone is reported for some rows only, either as once, few or many, or as a class for expanded clones.

v_call	clone_size	cdr3_aa
TRBV7-3	once	ASSPGGGDNSPLH
TRBV5-1	-	ASSSQLAGVSYEQY
TRBV6-5	once	ASSYRPRSTYEQY
TRBV19	-	ASTSNQGQSSNQPQH
TRBV5-8	-	ASSLFKWAGGELF
TRBV4-3	-	ASSQDFLGQSYEQY
TRBV7-6	few	ASSLALDRGNTEAF
TRBV6-5	-	ASSYRTSGNEQF
TRBV6-2/TRBV6-3	once	ASSYLGTSIYEQY
TRBV6-2/TRBV6-3	-	ASSSPGDNQETQY
TRBV19	-	ASSIYPGGLETQY
TRBV27	-	ASSLSGGASYGYT
TRBV5-4	-	ASSYYRGLNTGELF
TRBV5-1	few	ASRDNPYEQY
TRBV6-5	-	ASSSLPGSPLH
TRBV7-3	-	ASSSGGATDTQY
TRBV2	-	ASTAEGLNTEAF
TRBV5-8	-	ASSGGSTDTQY
TRBV5-1	-	ASSPTDEPTYEQY
TRBV2	-	ASKESGWSTEAF
TRBV6-6	-	ASSQSGTGGLQLYVYT
TRBV4-3	few	ASSPQTGGANVLT
TRBV19	-	ASSFSIDRGTEAF
TRBV7-9	few	ASSLAVQGGTEAF
TRBV5-1	few	ASSFDSSTSGNTIY
TRBV7-2	-	ASSLGQVATEAF
TRBV10-3	once	AISGQGTSSPLH
TRBV7-8	-	ASSLQFLGPGNTIY
TRBV2	once	ASRDPDNHYGYT
TRBV29-1	-	SVEGQRNYGYT
TRBV7-6	-	ASSLARGGADEQF
TRBV7-9	-	ASSLGQGWNTEAF
TRBV3-1/TRBV3-2	-	AGRRKGPNQPQH
TRBV7-2	once	ASSSRQASSEQY
TRBV11-3	-	ASSSDPETEQF
TRBV15	-	ATSRDRQATAGYT
TRBV7-9	-	ASSRDGNSPLH
TRBV12-3/TRBV12-4	-	ASSFHTGYEQY
TRBV23-1	-	ASSRTETEIVNQPQH
TRBV27	-	ASRIQGVNSPLH
TRBV18	-	ASSPPQGVLNTIY
TRBV7-2	-	ASSLDRQNTEAF
TRBV6-2/TRBV6-3	-	ASSYRDGELF
TRBV14	-	ASSPQGRVAAF
TRBV6-5	-	ASSYWPTGDEQY
TRBV6-5	-	ASSTPTGTGEQY
TRBV5-5	-	ASSLATGPTSLAKNIQY
TRBV25-1	few	ASSGPGQVRGYT
TRBV7-2	-	ASSPQGAREKLF
TRBV21-1	-	ASSKFLAGDIFGGYT
TRBV6-8	-	ASPRTSGGAFTVTDTQY
TRBV4-1	-	ASSQTTGVDGYT
TRBV10-1	-	ASSEGLAGVYEQY
TRBV14	-	ASSHRTGSYEQY
TRBV12-3/TRBV12-4	-	ATGTSSNYGYT
TRBV7-6	-	ASSLDTTNEKLF
TRBV3-1/TRBV3-2	once	ASRATSGLYEQY
TRBV7-2	-	ASSFPRDRGSSYEQY
TRBV4-3	-	ASSGARGGGFGELF